This TCR beta chain is drawn from a study of post-analysis software for immune sequencing data. Prepared libraries of TCR beta cDNA carried unique molecular identifiers. MiXCR, applied by TCRdb to the PCR reads, yields one record per CDR3 protein. The sample consists of more than 450,000 distinct CDR3 sequences, 40% to 50% of them appearing once. For this clonotype: The target antigen is unknown.

The germline gives CDR1 SQVTM, CDR2 ANQGSEA. The CDR3 is 13 amino acids. V was clipped by 6 bases and J by 7 bases, with 18 bases between them. Study-level results: Elevated frequency relative to controls characterized 4 or 5 TRBV segments in patients, TRBV5-6, TRBV5-1 and TRBV20-1 among them.

Sequencing used blood. This chain uses TRBV29-1 with TRBJ2-5, with D unresolved. The source of this sequence is a girl under 18 with multiple sclerosis. The CDR3 DNA follows: TGCAGCGTATTATGGAGTTCCATGGGGACCCAGTACTTC. Translating it yields CSVLWSSMGTQYF. Full variable domain (outside the CDR3, taken from reference TRBV29-1 and TRBJ2-5): SAVISQKPSRDICQRGTSLTIQCQVDSQVTMMFWYRQQPGQSLTLIATANQGSEATYESGFVIDKFPISRPNLTFSTLTVSNMSPEDSSIYLCSVLWSSMGTQYFGPGTRLLVL.